The source of this TCR beta chain is a study of T-cell memory formation after mild COVID-19. This clonotype was detected only a few times. Each CDR3 protein gets one entry after TCRdb re-called the 5' RACE reads with MiXCR. This table has over 400,000 distinct CDR3 sequences, 23% appearing once. CDR1 DFQATT and CDR2 SNEGSKA come from the germline V gene (reference sequence). This CDR3 has 11 residues. This receptor was taken from an adult woman who had mild COVID-19 (a few samples of this study predate the infection). Cell type and time point are not known. The sequencing input was PBMCs or a T cell subset sorted from them (not recorded which). The chain combines TRBV20-1 with TRBJ2-4; 7 positions match TRBD2. The CDR3, as DNA: TGCAGCCCGGGGGGTAGGAACATTCAGTACTTC. Amino acid sequence: CSPGGRNIQYF.